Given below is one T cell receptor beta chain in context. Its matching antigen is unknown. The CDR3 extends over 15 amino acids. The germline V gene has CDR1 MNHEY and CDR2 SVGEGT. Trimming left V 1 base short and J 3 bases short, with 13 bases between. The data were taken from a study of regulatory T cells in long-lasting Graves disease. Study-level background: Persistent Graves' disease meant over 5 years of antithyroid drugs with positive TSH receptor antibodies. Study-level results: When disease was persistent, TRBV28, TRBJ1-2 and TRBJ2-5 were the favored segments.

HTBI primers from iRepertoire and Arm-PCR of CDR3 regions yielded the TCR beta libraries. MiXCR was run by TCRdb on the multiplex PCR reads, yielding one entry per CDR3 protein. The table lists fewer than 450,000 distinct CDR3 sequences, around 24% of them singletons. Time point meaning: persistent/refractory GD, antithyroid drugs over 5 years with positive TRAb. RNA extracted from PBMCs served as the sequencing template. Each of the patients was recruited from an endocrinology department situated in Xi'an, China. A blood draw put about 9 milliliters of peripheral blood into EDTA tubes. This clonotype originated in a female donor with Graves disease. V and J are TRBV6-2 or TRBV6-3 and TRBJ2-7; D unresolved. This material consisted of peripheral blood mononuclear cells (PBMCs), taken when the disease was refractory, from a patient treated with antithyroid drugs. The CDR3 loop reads CASSYWATSSYEQYF. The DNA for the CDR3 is TGTGCCAGCAGTTACTGGGCAACTTCGAGCTACGAGCAGTACTTC.